Following are 27 T cell receptor beta chains from one sample sequenced in a study of T cells in localized non-small cell lung cancer. This table comes from immunoSEQ multiplex PCR, and its TCRdb copy is limited to in-frame clones, with some not included. The table shows around 43,000 clones, with around 86% occurring only once. Sequencing was performed on peripheral blood, taken before any cancer treatment. Receptor source: a man aged 18 to 50 with stage I lung adenocarcinoma.

The chain combines TRBV5-1 with TRBJ2-5; D is unresolved. The CDR3 length is 14 residues. Between the trimmed V and J ends, which lost 4 bases and 2 bases, there was a span of 12 bases. Per the germline V gene, CDR1 is SGHRS and CDR2 is YFSETQ. CDR3 region: CASSPDGSQETQYF. The CDR3 region has the DNA TGCGCCAGCAGCCCGGACGGATCGCAAGAGACCCAGTACTTC.

V and J are TRBV6-6 and TRBJ1-1, with no clear D. The length of the CDR3 is 16 residues. The germline V and J ends were trimmed by 0 bases and 4 bases, with 15 bases remaining between them. CDR1 and CDR2 from the germline V gene are MNHNY and SVGAGI (reference sequence). For the CDR3, the DNA is TGTGCCAGCAGTTACTCGGTGAAGCCCGGCGGCACTGAAGCTTTCTTT. It specifies CASSYSVKPGGTEAFF.

The chain is built from TRBV4-3 and TRBJ2-4; weak D call: TRBD1 (6 bases). The CDR3 totals 17 residues. V dropped 0 bases and J dropped 4 bases, with 16 bases sitting between them. CDR1 LGHNA and CDR2 YSLEER come from the germline V gene. The chain's CDR3 is CASSQDGLGGTKNIQYF. The DNA for the CDR3 is TGCGCCAGCAGCCAAGATGGTCTAGGGGGTACAAAAAACATTCAGTACTTC.

This clone has only one observation. The CDR3 loop is CASSRGQENNQPQHF. The CDR3 DNA reads as TGCGCCAGCAGCCGCGGACAGGAGAACAATCAGCCCCAGCATTTT. V is TRBV4-1 and J is TRBJ1-5, with TRBD1 identical over 7 bases. Unmatched junction bases numbered 6, after V lost 4 bases and J lost 3 bases. The V gene's germline CDR1 is MGHRA and CDR2 YSYEKL. The CDR3 is made up of 15 amino acids.

The chain uses TRBV27 and TRBJ1-1, with a weak D call TRBD1 (6 bases). Between the trimmed V and J ends, which lost 5 bases and 0 bases, there was a span of 13 bases. Germline V lookup: CDR1 MNHEY, CDR2 SMNVEV (reference sequence). This CDR3 contains 15 residues. The DNA for the CDR3 is TGTGCCAGCAGTGTGACAGGTGACATGAACACTGAAGCTTTCTTT. Residues: CASSVTGDMNTEAFF.

In nucleotides, the CDR3 is TGTGCCAGCAGCCAAGATTTCAGGGGGCGGAATCAGCCCCAGCATTTT. This sequence encodes CASSQDFRGRNQPQHF. The J gene is TRBJ1-5, the V gene TRBV4-2; 8 bases are shared with TRBD1. Per germline, CDR1 LGHNA and CDR2 YNFKEQ. With 0 bases clipped from V and 4 bases from J, the junction kept 5 bases outside the gene matches. The CDR3 has 16 residues.

In its sample, this clone was seen a few times. The gene calls are TRBV29-1 and TRBJ2-7, with 8 bases that match TRBD1. With 5 bases clipped from V and 6 bases from J, the junction kept 9 bases outside the gene matches. CDR1 SQVTM and CDR2 ANQGSEA come from the germline V gene. The CDR3 is made up of 13 amino acids. CDR3 sequence: CSVQYAGGLEQYF. CDR3 nucleotide sequence: TGCAGCGTTCAGTATGCAGGGGGCCTCGAGCAGTACTTC.

The chain carries TRBV30 and TRBJ1-6; D gene unclear. V was cut by 2 bases and J by 5 bases, with 10 bases left in between. Germline lookup yields CDR1 GTSNPN and CDR2 SVGIG (reference sequence). The CDR3 has 14 amino acids. DNA for the CDR3: TGTGCCTGGAGTAGAGGCCAAGATAATTCACCCCTCCACTTT. Amino acids: CAWSRGQDNSPLHF.

This clone was found once. This chain joins TRBV4-1 and TRBJ2-1; D gene uncertain. Germline V gene sequence: CDR1 MGHRA, CDR2 YSYEKL. The CDR3 spans 14 residues. With 4 bases removed from V and 10 bases from J, the gap between germline ends came to 17 bases. The CDR3 DNA is TGCGCCAGCAGCCGTCCCGAGTGGGTGGACGAGCAGTTCTTC. Translated, it gives CASSRPEWVDEQFF.

The J gene is TRBJ1-2, the V gene TRBV2, with 7 bases aligning to TRBD1. The CDR3 sequence is 14 residues long. V lost 4 bases, J lost 4 bases, and 6 bases stayed unmatched. Germline CDR1 is SNHLY and CDR2 is FYNNEI. CDR3 bases: TGTGCCAGCAGTGGGGCAGGGGGTGGCTATGGCTACACCTTC. As protein: CASSGAGGGYGYTF.

V gene TRBV5-1 combines with J gene TRBJ1-2; 8 bases map to TRBD1. This CDR3 is 14 amino acids long. Germline V gives CDR1 SGHRS, CDR2 YFSETQ. V dropped 4 bases and J dropped 6; count of bases not matched to a gene: 8. The CDR3 DNA follows: TGCGCCAGCAGCCCACTTCAGGGGGCGCATGGCTACACCTTC. It is translated as CASSPLQGAHGYTF. The variable domain in full, completed from reference TRBV5-1 and TRBJ1-2, reads KAGVTQTPRYLIKTRGQQVTLSCSPISGHRSVSWYQQTPGQGLQFLFEYFSETQRNKGNFPGRFSGRQFSNSRSEMNVSTLELGDSALYLCASSPLQGAHGYTFGSGTRLTVV.

This chain uses TRBV6-6 with TRBJ1-2, with a tentative D call TRBD1 (6 bases). CDR3 length: 11 amino acids. The V gene lost 10 bases and the J gene lost 7 bases, with 13 bases spanning the gap. The germline V gene encodes CDR1 MNHNY and CDR2 SVGAGI (reference sequence). The CDR3 reads CATKGGSGYTF. CDR3 coding DNA: TGTGCCACCAAAGGGGGGTCTGGCTACACCTTC.

The rearrangement joins TRBV30 to TRBJ2-7; D is unclear. The V gene lost 8 bases and the J gene lost 0 bases, with 14 bases spanning the gap. This CDR3 region has 13 residues. Germline V lookup: CDR1 GTSNPN, CDR2 SVGIG (reference sequence). For the CDR3, the DNA is TGTGCCACCCCGCGGTGGGGCTCCTACGAGCAGTACTTC. Translation: CATPRWGSYEQYF.

The chain recombines TRBV6-1 with TRBJ1-2; possible D gene TRBD1, 6 bases. From germline, CDR1 is MNHNS and CDR2 SASEGT. The CDR3 length is 15 residues. Trimming took 0 bases from V and 2 from J, leaving 10 bases between them. The CDR3 loop reads CASSEAVRGNYGYTF. Here the CDR3 DNA reads TGTGCCAGCAGTGAAGCTGTCAGGGGCAACTATGGCTACACCTTC.

This chain links TRBV18 with TRBJ2-2; D not resolved. The germline gives CDR1 KGHSH, CDR2 LQKENI. This CDR3 is 14 amino acids long. V shed 4 bases and J shed 2 bases, with 8 bases lying between them. The CDR3 protein is CASSRTRNTGELFF. The CDR3 coding sequence is TGTGCCAGCTCACGTACACGAAACACCGGGGAGCTGTTTTTT.

The J gene is TRBJ1-2, the V gene TRBV28; D may be TRBD1 (6 bases). V was clipped by 5 bases and J by 4 bases, with 11 bases between them. The CDR3 length is 13 residues. The germline V gene encodes CDR1 MDHEN and CDR2 SYDVKM. The chain's CDR3 is CASSPTTGYGYTF. The CDR3 DNA sequence: TGTGCCAGCAGTCCAACGACAGGCTATGGCTACACCTTC.

V and J are TRBV5-4 and TRBJ2-3; tentatively, D is TRBD2 (5 bases). Trimming took off 0 bases at V and 9 bases at J, with 17 bases between the two ends. There are 15 residues in the CDR3. Germline V gives CDR1 SGHNT, CDR2 YYREEE (reference sequence). The CDR3 is CASSLVAGVGVTQYF. In DNA, the CDR3 is TGTGCCAGCAGCTTGGTTGCGGGTGTGGGAGTGACGCAGTATTTT.

Concerning this clone: Its ends do not fully match the called genes, so a read error is possible. The chain carries TRBV28 and TRBJ1-1; D might be TRBD1 (5 bases). Germline loops: CDR1 MDHEN, CDR2 SYDVKM. The length of the CDR3 is 15 residues. CDR3 nucleotides: TGTGCCAGCAGTTTCACCTCCGGGGCCACCACTAAAGCTTTCTTT. Translating gives CASSFTSGATTKAFF.

This sequence joins TRBV4-1 and TRBJ1-1; D gene uncertain. The V gene's germline CDR1 is MGHRA and CDR2 YSYEKL. The CDR3 sequence is 14 residues long. V was pared by 0 bases and J by 5 bases, with 10 bases between. The CDR3 loop reads CASSQESGGTEAFF. The DNA of the CDR3 is TGCGCCAGCAGCCAAGAAAGCGGAGGGACTGAAGCTTTCTTT.

The chain recombines TRBV10-3 with TRBJ2-2, with 7 bases matching TRBD1. This CDR3 has 15 amino acids. The trim removed 6 bases at V and 5 bases at J, leaving 9 bases unmatched. Germline V CDR1 and CDR2: ENHRY, SYGVKD. The CDR3 protein is CAIRDLYRGTGELFF. CDR3 DNA: TGTGCCATCAGGGATCTGTACAGGGGTACCGGGGAGCTGTTTTTT.

The chain joins TRBV5-1 to TRBJ2-7, with D possibly being TRBD1 (5 bases). The CDR3 spans 14 residues. The ends were cut back, 3 bases at V and 6 bases at J, with 16 bases in the middle. Germline CDR1 and CDR2: SGHRS and YFSETQ. The CDR3 is CASSSLYQGTEQYF. CDR3 in DNA: TGCGCCAGCAGCTCCCTATACCAGGGAACCGAGCAGTACTTC.

The chain couples TRBV4-2 to TRBJ2-1; a possible D gene is TRBD2 (5 bases). This CDR3 spans 14 amino acids. Trimming pared 4 bases from V and 7 bases from J, leaving 14 bases between. Germline V CDR1 and CDR2: LGHNA, YNFKEQ. The CDR3 loop is CASSPEDRGNEQFF. The CDR3 DNA is TGTGCCAGCAGCCCAGAAGACCGGGGAAATGAGCAGTTCTTC.

The V gene is TRBV18, the J gene TRBJ1-4; D unresolved. V was shortened by 5 bases and J by 4 bases, with 8 bases between the two germline ends. Germline CDR1 is KGHSH and CDR2 is LQKENI. The CDR3 loop spans 13 amino acids. The chain's CDR3 is CASSSNSNEKLFF. CDR3 DNA: TGTGCCAGCTCAAGTAACAGTAATGAAAAACTGTTTTTT.

The rearrangement joins TRBV11-3 to TRBJ2-2; no firm D call. This CDR3 comprises 14 residues. Germline CDR1 SGHNT, CDR2 YENEEA. Trimming took off 4 bases at V and 8 bases at J, with 14 bases between the two ends. The CDR3 protein is CASSSRPNQGELFF. The CDR3 bases are TGTGCCAGCAGCTCCCGACCCAACCAAGGGGAGCTGTTTTTT. The full variable domain, rest sourced from reference TRBV11-3 and TRBJ2-2, is EAGVVQSPRYKIIEKKQPVAFWCNPISGHNTLYWYLQNLGQGPELLIRYENEEAVDDSQLPKDRFSAERLKGVDSTLKIQPAELGDSAVYLCASSSRPNQGELFFGEGSRLTVL.

Remarks on this clone: The junction and the germline gene differ at one end; a read error may be behind it. The CDR3 bases are TGCGCCAGCAGTTTGGGGATATCGAGCTCTGGAAACACCATATATTTT. Translation gives CASSLGISSSGNTIYF. The chain links TRBV5-1 to TRBJ1-3; D remains unclear. Germline V gene sequence: CDR1 SGHRS, CDR2 YFSETQ. There are 16 residues in the CDR3.

The chain carries TRBV10-3 and TRBJ1-1, with 7 bases identical to TRBD1. The V gene's germline CDR1 is ENHRY and CDR2 SYGVKD. Trimming took 0 bases from V and 2 from J; bases not matched to a gene: 15. This CDR3 has 19 amino acids. CDR3 sequence reads: CAISESPFDRAGRNTEAFF. The CDR3 bases are TGTGCCATCAGTGAGTCCCCCTTCGACAGGGCCGGGCGCAACACTGAAGCTTTCTTT.

The rearrangement uses TRBV27 and TRBJ2-7, with 7 positions matching TRBD1. With 1 base clipped from V and 2 bases from J, the junction kept 5 bases outside the gene matches. Germline V gene data show CDR1 as MNHEY and CDR2 as SMNVEV (reference sequence). The CDR3 totals 15 residues. CDR3 in amino acids: CASSLYGQATYEQYF. The CDR3 bases are TGTGCCAGCAGTTTATATGGACAGGCTACCTACGAGCAGTACTTC.